This is a list of T cell receptor beta chains from one sample in a study of T cell repertoires in cytomegalovirus infection. Their antigens are not known. TCRdb itself ran the reads through MiXCR, one entry per CDR3 protein. Of 700,000 to 900,000 distinct CDR3 sequences in the sample, just under 30% were seen once. Specimen: cultured CD8+ T cells from PBMCs, collected from culture after CMV antigen stimulation. The source of these receptors is a human donor in good health (CMV status not recorded). Some clones in this sample may be carry-over from other donors' samples. The conserved cysteine and the conserved F or W are not part of the CDR3 here.

>TRBV9
ASSGYGTRLAGGNTGELF
>TRBV5-1
ASSLEGESSYNEQF
>TRBV6-5
ASSYAGQGEAF
>TRBV7-9
ASSLGVQGLGDEQF
>TRBV7-9
ASSTGKSTDTQY
>TRBV5-4
ASRLGLGSPLH
>TRBV7-8
ASSLAERETQY
>TRBV7-9
ASSTWDSSQGTEAF
>TRBV5-4
ASSWTLNTEAF
>TRBV7-9
ASSSPLTGITDTQY
>TRBV19
ASSWEAGSDTEAF
>TRBV12-3/TRBV12-4
ASSRTAAREKLF
>TRBV4-3
ASSQALINEQF
>TRBV7-9
ASSSSSLSTDTQY
>TRBV6-2/TRBV6-3
ASSYPGQPQH
>TRBV7-2
ASSPGTGGFLETQY
>TRBV6-1
ASSETGGKGSSSYNSPLH
>TRBV7-6
ASSPLQGSNEKLF
>TRBV6-5
ASSYSMVEKNEQF
>TRBV12-5
ASAPTSAGTDTQY
>TRBV7-3
ASSPGTERSEKLF
>TRBV29-1
SVRPGQGYEQY
>TRBV7-8
ASSPYRGGGSYNEQF
>TRBV7-2
ASSLASGTYNEQF
>TRBV7-2
ASSLAREENPNYGYT
>TRBV7-6
ASSSEWANNEQF
>TRBV12-3/TRBV12-4
ASILGQGARAF
>TRBV7-9
ASRTDRNTEAF
>TRBV6-2/TRBV6-3
ASSYGVGFQETQY
>TRBV27
ASSPQGYETQY
>TRBV7-9
ASSLVGLSAGTPLH
>TRBV27
ASRLGQGPYNEQF
>TRBV4-1
ASSQEGPEEGNYGYT
>TRBV5-5
ASSLPGSPHEQY
>TRBV2
ASSESLNRSYEQY
>TRBV5-4
ASSLQGTYEQY
>TRBV7-8
ASSLRGWASGGAETQY
>TRBV12-3/TRBV12-4
ASSGSGAGETQY
>TRBV6-2/TRBV6-3
ASLGNTGELF
>TRBV12-5
ASGFGNEQF
>TRBV13
ASSPRQGRHEQF
>TRBV27
ASSLGGEKETQY
>TRBV4-1
ASSLQGTGALF